This entry is about one T cell receptor (beta chain). This sample was taken from a study of blood T cell repertoires in COVID-19. Method: immunoSEQ multiplex PCR; TCRdb's copy keeps in-frame clones and lacks some. The sample consists of about 99,000 clones, roughly 84% of them appearing once. The TCR comes from a man between 60 and 70 years old with acute or convalescent COVID-19. Sample: peripheral blood.

DNA of the CDR3: TGTGCCAGCAGTGAACAGGCCGTCTCTGGAAACACCATATATTTT. It yields the protein CASSEQAVSGNTIYF. The gene calls are TRBV2 and TRBJ1-3; unclear D gene. The CDR3 sequence is 15 residues long. V lost 2 bases and J 0 bases, leaving 8 bases between the germline ends. CDR1 SNHLY and CDR2 FYNNEI come from the germline V gene.